The 8 T cell receptor beta chains presented below share a single source sample, sequenced in a study of control samples from healthy donors and cancer patients. The assay was immunoSEQ multiplex PCR, and TCRdb's table has in-frame clones only and misses some. The sample contains approximately 220,000 clones, over 90% of which appear only once. The sequenced material came from blood. All receptors derive from a man in his fifties or sixties in good health.

The chain joins TRBV30 to TRBJ1-2, with 8 bases aligning to TRBD1. This CDR3 spans 17 amino acids. Germline CDR1 GTSNPN, CDR2 SVGIG (reference sequence). Trimming cost V 0 bases and J 2 bases; bases outside gene matches: 11. The CDR3 DNA reads as TGTGCCTGGAGTGTTTCGGCAGGGGGCTTGTTCAACTATGGCTACACCTTC. Protein sequence: CAWSVSAGGLFNYGYTF.

This clone appeared once. The CDR3 DNA reads TGTGCCAGTAGTATTCGGACAGGCAGGGCGAACACCGGGGAGCTGTTTTTT. This translates into CASSIRTGRANTGELFF. This chain links TRBV19 with TRBJ2-2; 7 nucleotides agree with TRBD1. The germline V gene has CDR1 LNHDA and CDR2 SQIVND (reference sequence). CDR3 length equals 17 residues. V gave up 3 bases and J gave up 0 bases; unmatched junction bases: 7.

V gene TRBV6-5 combines with J gene TRBJ2-4; tentatively, D is TRBD1 or TRBD2 (6 bases each). Per germline, CDR1 MNHEY and CDR2 SVGAGI. Deletions cut 5 bases from V and 15 bases from J, with 23 bases between. The CDR3 is 14 residues long. CDR3 region: CASSQKAVGGNAYF. As DNA, the CDR3 is TGTGCCAGCAGTCAAAAAGCCGTAGGGGGGAACGCGTACTTC.

The chain uses TRBV21-1 and TRBJ2-7. TRBV21-1 represents a pseudogene. The CDR3 is 14 amino acids. CDR3 in DNA: TGTGCCAGCAGCAAAGACCACAAGGGCCACGAGCAGTACGTC. This codes for CASSKDHKGHEQYV.

This clone was observed once. This sequence joins TRBV9 and TRBJ1-2; no firm D call. V dropped 4 bases and J dropped 8 bases, with 27 bases sitting between them. The CDR3 sequence is 17 residues long. Germline V gives CDR1 SGDLS, CDR2 YYNGEE. The CDR3 region has the DNA TGTGCCAGCAGCTCTCAAACGGGGTCTTATCGGTTGGGAGGCTACACCTTC. Translation: CASSSQTGSYRLGGYTF.

The chain carries TRBV4-1 and TRBJ2-3; 7 positions match TRBD1. The CDR3 length is 15 residues. V dropped 4 bases and J dropped 4; count of bases not matched to a gene: 8. The germline V gene encodes CDR1 MGHRA and CDR2 YSYEKL. The chain's CDR3 is CASSPWGTVSDTQYF. The CDR3 DNA is TGCGCCAGCAGCCCCTGGGGGACAGTGTCAGATACGCAGTATTTT.

This clone was seen once. The CDR3 protein is CASSQGTGSSPLHF. The CDR3 nucleotides read TGTGCCAGCAGCCAAGGGACAGGGAGTTCACCCCTCCACTTT. This sequence joins TRBV3-1 (or the pseudogene TRBV3-2) and TRBJ1-6, with TRBD1 identical over 8 bases. CDR3 length: 14 residues. The ends lost 1 base at V and 9 bases at J; junction bases unmatched: 2. Per germline, CDR1 LGHDT and CDR2 YNNKEL (reference sequence).

The J gene is TRBJ2-2, the V gene TRBV5-1; D possibly matches TRBD1 or TRBD2 (5 bases each). Looked up from germline, CDR1 is SGHRS and CDR2 is YFSETQ. The CDR3 extends over 16 amino acids. V lost 4 bases and J lost 1, with 14 bases in between. This CDR3 is CASSLTGPVNTGELFF. In nucleotides, the CDR3 is TGCGCCAGCAGCCTTACGGGGCCGGTGAACACCGGGGAGCTGTTTTTT.